This T cell receptor (beta chain) was sequenced in a study of T cells after yellow fever vaccination. Trimming at V came to 6 bases and at J to 4 bases, leaving 13 bases not matched to a gene. The CDR3 has 17 residues. This clonotype was counted at least ten times. Antigen: not known. Regarding the study as a whole: Booster sampling recovered most clones from primary vaccination (under 97% CD4, around 88% CD8).

MiXCR was run by TCRdb on the 5' RACE reads, yielding one entry per CDR3 protein. Found here are about 160,000 distinct CDR3 sequences, approximately 6.8% of them singletons; the top ten hold 2.5%. This clonotype was obtained from a young man who received the YFV17D yellow fever vaccine. The gene calls are TRBV12-3 or TRBV12-4 and TRBJ2-1; TRBD2 matches at 9 bases. The sequencing here drew on CD4+ T cells sorted from PBMCs, taken about 5 days after the first yellow fever vaccination. In DNA, the CDR3 is TGTGCCAGCAGCCTACGGGGAGCGGGGGGAAAGTACAATGAGCAGTTCTTC. Translation: CASSLRGAGGKYNEQFF.